The 32 T cell receptor beta chains presented below share a single source sample, sequenced in a study of T cell responses to AZD1222 COVID-19 vaccine. Data came from immunoSEQ multiplex PCR; TCRdb stores just in-frame clones and leaves some out. The data contain around 120,000 clones, under 85% of them seen just once; the ten biggest clones take up approximately 5.9%. This specimen consisted of peripheral blood, obtained on day 0 of AZD1222 vaccination. These TCRs come from an adult in good health.

This chain connects TRBV19 to TRBJ1-3; D unclear. V was trimmed by 5 bases and J by 3 bases, leaving 2 bases between them. In germline, CDR1 is LNHDA, CDR2 SQIVND (reference sequence). CDR3 length: 11 residues. CDR3 nucleotides: TGTGCCAGTAGTTTTGGAAACACCATATATTTT. Its translation: CASSFGNTIYF. The entire variable domain, with the rest obtained from reference TRBV19 and TRBJ1-3, is as follows: DGGITQSPKYLFRKEGQNVTLSCEQNLNHDAMYWYRQDPGQGLRLIYYSQIVNDFQKGDIAEGYSVSREKKESFPLTVTSAQKNPTAFYLCASSFGNTIYFGEGSWLTVV.

V usage is TRBV27 and J usage is TRBJ1-1, with TRBD1 as a possible D gene (5 bases). The CDR3 is 14 residues long. Trimming stripped 6 bases from V and 0 bases from J, with 11 bases between. Germline values: CDR1 MNHEY, CDR2 SMNVEV (reference sequence). CDR3 nucleotide sequence: TGTGCCAGCAGGTCGGGGGTTATGAACACTGAAGCTTTCTTT. This gives the protein CASRSGVMNTEAFF.

This chain uses TRBV12-3 or TRBV12-4 with TRBJ1-5; D is unresolved. The CDR3 has 12 amino acids. Trimming took off 6 bases at V and 5 bases at J, with 8 bases between the two ends. CDR3 nucleotide sequence: TGTGCCAGCAGCCCCTTAGATCAGCCCCAGCATTTT. It encodes CASSPLDQPQHF.

The rearrangement joins TRBV15 to TRBJ1-6; unclear D gene. The CDR3 consists of 14 residues. Germline V gene sequence: CDR1 LNHNV, CDR2 YYDKDF (reference sequence). V was shortened by 7 bases and J by 8 bases, with 15 bases between the two germline ends. CDR3 residues: CATKGGQMDSPLHF. The CDR3 region has the DNA TGTGCCACCAAAGGAGGGCAGATGGATTCACCCCTCCACTTT.

In this sample, this clone turned up once. The CDR3 loop reads CASSTGLAGGNEQFF. The CDR3 bases are TGTGCCAGCAGCACCGGACTAGCGGGGGGGAATGAGCAGTTCTTC. V usage is TRBV9 and J usage is TRBJ2-1; 15 nucleotides agree with TRBD2. The CDR3 is 15 amino acids. Per the germline V gene, CDR1 is SGDLS and CDR2 is YYNGEE. V shed 4 bases, J shed 7 bases, and the junction held 3 bases outside the gene matches.

The chain uses TRBV5-1 and TRBJ2-7; 11 bases match TRBD1. V lost 4 bases to trimming and J lost 4 bases; unmatched junction nucleotides: 4. This CDR3 comprises 14 residues. Looked up from germline, CDR1 is SGHRS and CDR2 is YFSETQ. The CDR3 sequence is CASSRGQGAYEQYF. The CDR3 coding sequence is TGCGCCAGCAGCCGCGGACAGGGGGCTTACGAGCAGTACTTC.

Notes on this clone: Relative to the germline gene, one junction end is altered; a read error may explain this. CDR3 sequence: CSASTGAYAVPF. CDR3 DNA: TGCAGTGCTAGTACCGGGGCCTATGCAGTCCCCTTC. The chain is built from TRBV20-1 and TRBJ2-7; the D gene could be TRBD1 or TRBD2 (5 bases each). This CDR3 is 12 amino acids long. Germline assignment: CDR1 DFQATT and CDR2 SNEGSKA (reference sequence).

The gene calls are TRBV3-1 (or the pseudogene TRBV3-2) and TRBJ2-1, with 9 bases aligning to TRBD1. Looked up from germline, CDR1 is LGHDT and CDR2 is YNNKEL (reference sequence). The CDR3 has 15 amino acids. J was trimmed by 7 bases and V by 4 bases; bases with no gene match: 8. CDR3 nucleotides: TGTGCCAGCAGCCTGTCCTGGACAGGGGTAAATGAGCAGTTCTTC. This translates into CASSLSWTGVNEQFF.

The chain is built from TRBV30 and TRBJ1-5; TRBD1 might be the D (5 bases). This CDR3 region has 15 residues. Germline values: CDR1 GTSNPN, CDR2 SVGIG (reference sequence). V was shortened by 3 bases and J by 5 bases, with 17 bases between the two germline ends. CDR3 amino acids: CAWSATGGIDQPQHF. The CDR3 DNA reads TGTGCCTGGAGCGCTACGGGGGGAATCGATCAGCCCCAGCATTTT. Full variable domain (remainder filled in from reference TRBV30 and TRBJ1-5): SQTIHQWPATLVQPVGSPLSLECTVEGTSNPNLYWYRQAAGRGLQLLFYSVGIGQISSEVPQNLSASRPQDRQFILSSKKLLLSDSGFYLCAWSATGGIDQPQHFGDGTRLSIL.

The chain joins TRBV10-3 to TRBJ2-5; 9 positions match TRBD1. V lost 6 bases, J lost 4 bases, and 12 bases stayed unmatched. This CDR3 is 16 amino acids long. Germline V gene lookup returns CDR1 ENHRY and CDR2 SYGVKD. This CDR3 reads CAISAGTGMEGETQYF. The CDR3 nucleotides are TGTGCCATCAGCGCCGGGACAGGGATGGAGGGAGAGACCCAGTACTTC.

CDR3 DNA sequence: TGCGCCACCGAATCGACAGACCCCTCTGGGGCCAACGTCCTGACTTTC. Translation gives CATESTDPSGANVLTF. The chain recombines TRBV4-1 with TRBJ2-6, with D tentatively TRBD1 (5 bases). V was shortened by 10 bases and J by 0 bases, with 16 bases between the two germline ends. This CDR3 has 16 amino acids. Germline CDR1 reads MGHRA; CDR2 reads YSYEKL.

The chain recombines TRBV28 with TRBJ1-1; 8 bases align to TRBD1. With V trimmed by 7 bases and J by 6 bases, 7 bases remained unmatched. This CDR3 region has 13 residues. Germline V lookup: CDR1 MDHEN, CDR2 SYDVKM. CDR3 DNA: TGTGCCAGCACCCCAGGGGGCTGGCCTGAAGCTTTCTTT. This translates into CASTPGGWPEAFF.

The V call is TRBV5-1, the J call TRBJ2-1, with D uncertain. The CDR3 is 13 amino acids. V lost 0 bases and J 2 bases, leaving 3 bases between the germline ends. Germline V CDR1 and CDR2: SGHRS, YFSETQ. CDR3 protein: CASSLAPYNEQFF. The CDR3 region has the DNA TGCGCCAGCAGCTTGGCGCCCTACAATGAGCAGTTCTTC.

Comments on this clone: One end of the junction does not line up with germline, which may come from a read error. The chain employs TRBV18 and TRBJ1-5, with D unclear. The CDR3 is made up of 13 amino acids. The V gene's germline CDR1 is KGHSH and CDR2 LQKENI. CDR3 in DNA: TGTGCCAGCTCACCTACGGAGGATCATCCCCAGCATTTT. It translates to CASSPTEDHPQHF.

In its sample, this clone was seen once. The genes are TRBV28 and TRBJ2-3; 7 bases are shared with TRBD1. CDR3 length: 14 residues. The germline V gene has CDR1 MDHEN and CDR2 SYDVKM. The junction had 11 bases not matched to a gene; V was cut back by 7 bases and J by 7 bases. The chain's CDR3 is CASIPPGGLHTQYF. The CDR3 DNA is TGTGCCAGCATTCCCCCAGGGGGTTTACATACGCAGTATTTT.

The chain combines TRBV14 with TRBJ2-3; 9 bases line up with TRBD1. Trimming cost V 2 bases and J 8 bases; bases outside gene matches: 14. Germline CDR1 reads SGHDN; CDR2 reads FVKESK. This CDR3 has 17 residues. CDR3 sequence: CASSQLTGTGSTGTQYF. CDR3 bases: TGTGCCAGCAGCCAACTGACCGGGACAGGGTCCACCGGTACGCAGTATTTT. Based on the CDR3 plus reference TRBV14 and TRBJ2-3, the full variable domain is EAGVTQFPSHSVIEKGQTVTLRCDPISGHDNLYWYRRVMGKEIKFLLHFVKESKQDESGMPNNRFLAERTGGTYSTLKVQPAELEDSGVYFCASSQLTGTGSTGTQYFGPGTRLTVL.

The chain has TRBV6-5 and TRBJ2-1; 10 positions match TRBD2. This CDR3 contains 15 residues. V dropped 5 bases and J dropped 6; count of bases not matched to a gene: 7. Germline assignment: CDR1 MNHEY and CDR2 SVGAGI. CDR3 sequence (DNA): TGTGCCAGCAGTCCACTAGCGGGGACATCCAATGAGCAGTTCTTC. This encodes CASSPLAGTSNEQFF.

The rearrangement joins TRBV28 to TRBJ1-2, with D possibly being TRBD1 (5 bases). This CDR3 contains 17 residues. Germline V lookup: CDR1 MDHEN, CDR2 SYDVKM. Deletions cut 5 bases from V and 8 bases from J, with 27 bases between. CDR3 loop: CASSQRPGRGRLEGYTF. The CDR3, as DNA: TGTGCCAGCAGTCAAAGGCCAGGGAGAGGACGTCTGGAAGGCTACACCTTC.

The chain carries TRBV19 and TRBJ2-7; 9 bases match TRBD1. Germline V gene sequence: CDR1 LNHDA, CDR2 SQIVND (reference sequence). The CDR3 extends over 14 amino acids. Trimming cost V 5 bases and J 6 bases; bases outside gene matches: 8. The CDR3, as DNA: TGTGCCAGTAGTTGGGGACAGGGTAACCGCGAGCAGTACTTC. This gives the protein CASSWGQGNREQYF.

The V and J genes are TRBV5-6 and TRBJ1-4, with D hard to call. This CDR3 contains 11 residues. Germline V gene sequence: CDR1 SGHDT, CDR2 YYEEEE. Deletions cut 0 bases from V and 7 bases from J, with 1 base between. The CDR3 region is CASSLGEKLFF. CDR3 sequence (DNA): TGTGCCAGCAGCTTGGGTGAAAAACTGTTTTTT. Combining the CDR3 with reference TRBV5-6 and TRBJ1-4 gives the whole variable domain DAGVTQSPTHLIKTRGQQVTLRCSPKSGHDTVSWYQQALGQGPQFIFQYYEEEERQRGNFPDRFSGHQFPNYSSELNVNALLLGDSALYLCASSLGEKLFFGSGTQLSVL.

The chain recombines TRBV28 with TRBJ1-2; 8 nucleotides match TRBD1. The CDR3 has 14 amino acids. In germline, CDR1 is MDHEN, CDR2 SYDVKM. After removal of 3 bases from V and 4 bases from J, the junction contained 4 bases not matched to a gene. The CDR3 region is CASSLGTGRYGYTF. The CDR3 region has the DNA TGTGCCAGCAGTTTGGGGACAGGACGCTATGGCTACACCTTC.

The chain links TRBV3-1 (or the pseudogene TRBV3-2) to TRBJ1-1; TRBD1 aligns across 8 bases. The CDR3 spans 16 residues. Germline V gene data show CDR1 as LGHDT and CDR2 as YNNKEL (reference sequence). The ends lost 7 bases at V and 1 base at J; junction bases unmatched: 11. CDR3 amino acids: CASIPPMGQENTEAFF. CDR3 nucleotides: TGTGCCAGCATTCCCCCTATGGGACAGGAGAACACTGAAGCTTTCTTT.

The chain is built from TRBV9 and TRBJ1-2; a possible D gene is TRBD1 (6 bases). V was shortened by 6 bases and J by 4 bases, with 13 bases between the two germline ends. The CDR3 runs to 13 residues. Germline CDR1 SGDLS, CDR2 YYNGEE. The CDR3 sequence is CASTIGGGYGYTF. The CDR3 nucleotides are TGTGCCAGCACCATAGGAGGGGGCTATGGCTACACCTTC.

V usage is TRBV5-6 and J usage is TRBJ1-5; D is uncertain. The germline CDR1 and CDR2 sequences are SGHDT and YYEEEE. This CDR3 contains 12 residues. Deletions cut 1 base from V and 7 bases from J, with 6 bases between. The CDR3 bases are TGTGCCAGCAGCTTGACGGGACAGCCCCAGCATTTT. The encoded protein is CASSLTGQPQHF.

The chain couples TRBV7-9 to TRBJ2-7, with TRBD1 matching 8 bases. Losses at the gene ends were 5 bases for V and 2 bases for J; bases not matched to a gene: 5. Germline V gene data show CDR1 as SEHNR and CDR2 as FQNEAQ (reference sequence). The CDR3 extends over 14 amino acids. The CDR3 bases are TGTGCCAGCAGCCCTGAACAGGGGGCCTACGAGCAGTACTTC. Its translation: CASSPEQGAYEQYF.

A word on this clone: Different DNA sequences within this sample yield the same CDR3. The V gene is TRBV7-8, the J gene TRBJ1-1, with 7 bases matching TRBD1. V dropped 5 bases and J dropped 5; count of bases not matched to a gene: 5. CDR3 size: 13 residues. CDR1 is SGHVS and CDR2 is FQNEAQ in the germline V gene. This CDR3 reads CASSLGGPTEAFF. The DNA for the CDR3 is TGTGCCAGCAGCCTAGGGGGCCCGACTGAAGCTTTCTTT.

V is TRBV21-1 and J is TRBJ1-1; the D call TRBD1 from the table was never checked on the DNA. TRBV21-1 corresponds to a pseudogene. This CDR3 has 14 amino acids. The CDR3 region is CASSRQGPNTEAFF. The CDR3 DNA sequence: TGTGCCAGCAGCAGGCAGGGGCCTAACACTGAAGCTTTCTTT.

The chain carries TRBV28 and TRBJ2-3; either TRBD1 or TRBD2 may fit D (5 bases each). V was cut by 5 bases and J by 6 bases, with 18 bases left in between. The germline V gene encodes CDR1 MDHEN and CDR2 SYDVKM. This CDR3 is 15 amino acids long. CDR3 protein: CASSHRDAHTDTQYF. Written as DNA, the CDR3 is TGTGCCAGCAGTCACCGGGACGCTCACACGGATACGCAGTATTTT. Filled out from reference TRBV28 and TRBJ2-3, the complete variable domain reads DVKVTQSSRYLVKRTGEKVFLECVQDMDHENMFWYRQDPGLGLRLIYFSYDVKMKEKGDIPEGYSVSREKKERFSLILESASTNQTSMYLCASSHRDAHTDTQYFGPGTRLTVL.

This clone was seen more than once but under ten times. The chain has TRBV21-1 and TRBJ1-1; the listed D gene, TRBD1, was not tested against the DNA. TRBV21-1 is a listed pseudogene. The CDR3 length is 13 residues. The CDR3 nucleotides are TGTGCCAGCAGCAGCAGGAAAGACACTGAAGCTTTCTTT. Protein sequence: CASSSRKDTEAFF.

The J gene is TRBJ2-3, the V gene TRBV7-2, with a tentative D call TRBD1 (5 bases). The CDR3 consists of 14 residues. Trimming left V 5 bases short and J 1 base short, with 10 bases between. Germline CDR1 reads SGHTA; CDR2 reads FQGNSA. CDR3 protein: CASSPGYGTDTQYF. In DNA, the CDR3 is TGTGCCAGCAGCCCAGGGTACGGCACAGATACGCAGTATTTT.

This clone was seen a handful of times. This sequence joins TRBV9 and TRBJ1-5; 7 nucleotides agree with TRBD1. V lost 0 bases, J lost 9 bases, and 9 bases stayed unmatched. This CDR3 has 15 residues. The germline V gene has CDR1 SGDLS and CDR2 YYNGEE. The chain's CDR3 is CASSVEGGPYWPQHF. As DNA, the CDR3 is TGTGCCAGCAGCGTAGAAGGGGGCCCCTATTGGCCCCAGCATTTT.

The chain couples TRBV18 to TRBJ1-2; 9 bases are shared with TRBD1. This CDR3 contains 17 residues. The V gene end was trimmed by 2 bases and the J gene end by 5 bases; junction bases not matched to a gene: 12. Per germline, CDR1 KGHSH and CDR2 LQKENI. In DNA form, the CDR3 reads TGTGCCAGCTCACCAGGTCTGACCACAGGGGGCGCGTATGGCTACACCTTC. Protein: CASSPGLTTGGAYGYTF.